One sample yielded the 9 T cell receptor beta chains listed below, sequenced in a study of T cells after yellow fever vaccination. TCRdb passed the 5' RACE reads through MiXCR, listing each CDR3 protein once. Among approximately 550,000 distinct CDR3 sequences listed, 15% to 20% were seen once. The material was PBMCs, obtained 15 days after the yellow fever booster vaccination. All receptors derive from a man aged 30 to 45 who received the YFV17D yellow fever vaccine.

The V call is TRBV4-3, the J call TRBJ2-7, with 9 nucleotides matching TRBD2. From germline, CDR1 is LGHNA and CDR2 YSLEER. The CDR3 is made up of 17 amino acids. J gave up 7 bases and V 1 base, and 14 bases lay outside the gene matches. CDR3: CASSQALGGRGVREQYF. The CDR3 DNA reads as TGCGCCAGCAGCCAAGCGCTGGGCGGGAGGGGCGTTCGAGAGCAGTACTTC.

Only a few counts were recorded for this clonotype. The chain has TRBV12-3 or TRBV12-4 and TRBJ2-5; the D is unclear. This CDR3 is built from 13 residues. The V end lost 3 bases, the J end lost 7 bases, and 12 bases lay between the germline ends. The CDR3 DNA reads as TGTGCCAGCAGTTTGGCGGAGAGAAGGACCCAGTACTTC. Its translation: CASSLAERRTQYF.

This clonotype has only a few counts. The chain joins TRBV6-1 to TRBJ2-3; D may be TRBD1 (6 bases). CDR1 is MNHNS and CDR2 is SASEGT in the germline V gene. CDR3 length: 14 amino acids. Trimming shortened V by 6 bases and J by 0 bases, and 10 bases separated the two germline ends. DNA for the CDR3: TGTGCCAGCAGAAGGACAGTTAGCACAGATACGCAGTATTTT. It codes for CASRRTVSTDTQYF.

This clonotype turned up a few times. No DNA is shown, since the ends of the CDR3 on it are uncertain; the CDR3 is the one TCRdb lists. The chain joins TRBV12-3 or TRBV12-4 to TRBJ2-7; TRBD2 is the table's D call, not checked against the DNA. Inclusive of both ends, the CDR3 amounts to 13 amino acids. The CDR3 spells CASSFGEGSEQYF.

The CDR3, as DNA: TGCAGTGCGTGGACTAGCGGGAGCGATGAGCAGTTCTTC. It codes for CSAWTSGSDEQFF. The chain has TRBV20-1 and TRBJ2-1, with TRBD2 identical over 13 bases. With 6 bases clipped from V and 8 bases from J, the junction kept 4 bases outside the gene matches. Germline CDR1 is DFQATT and CDR2 is SNEGSKA (reference sequence). The CDR3 contains 13 residues.

This clonotype was counted a few times. The chain links TRBV5-8 to TRBJ2-3; TRBD2 might be the D (5 bases). This CDR3 region has 16 residues. Germline assignment: CDR1 SGHTS and CDR2 YDEGEE. V dropped 3 bases and J dropped 1 base, with 15 bases sitting between them. Here the CDR3 reads CASSWRLTSGTDTQYF. As DNA, the CDR3 is TGTGCCAGCAGCTGGAGGTTGACGTCGGGCACAGATACGCAGTATTTT.

This clonotype has just a few counts. V is TRBV20-1 and J is TRBJ2-1; TRBD1 matches 9 bases. Looked up from germline, CDR1 is DFQATT and CDR2 is SNEGSKA (reference sequence). Trimming removed 0 bases from V and 7 bases from J; junction bases left unmatched: 7. CDR3 length: 15 amino acids. The CDR3 region is CSAREDRGRWNEQFF. CDR3 DNA sequence: TGCAGTGCTAGAGAGGACAGGGGAAGATGGAATGAGCAGTTCTTC.

This clonotype was detected a few times. The chain links TRBV5-1 to TRBJ2-5; D possibly corresponds to TRBD2 (6 bases). V gave up 1 base and J gave up 4 bases, with 14 bases separating them. Germline assignment: CDR1 SGHRS and CDR2 YFSETQ. The CDR3 is 15 amino acids. The CDR3, as DNA: TGCGCCAGCAGCTTGATGGACCCCGGGGGAGAGACCCAGTACTTC. It is translated as CASSLMDPGGETQYF.

This clonotype came up a few times. The chain recombines TRBV20-1 with TRBJ2-7, with 13 bases matching TRBD2. Germline CDR1 reads DFQATT; CDR2 reads SNEGSKA (reference sequence). Germline trimming cut 7 bases from V and 1 base from J; bases unmatched to any gene: 4. CDR3 length equals 14 residues. In DNA form, the CDR3 reads TGCAGTGATCGGACTAGCGGGGGTTCCTACGAGCAGTACTTC. Translating it yields CSDRTSGGSYEQYF.